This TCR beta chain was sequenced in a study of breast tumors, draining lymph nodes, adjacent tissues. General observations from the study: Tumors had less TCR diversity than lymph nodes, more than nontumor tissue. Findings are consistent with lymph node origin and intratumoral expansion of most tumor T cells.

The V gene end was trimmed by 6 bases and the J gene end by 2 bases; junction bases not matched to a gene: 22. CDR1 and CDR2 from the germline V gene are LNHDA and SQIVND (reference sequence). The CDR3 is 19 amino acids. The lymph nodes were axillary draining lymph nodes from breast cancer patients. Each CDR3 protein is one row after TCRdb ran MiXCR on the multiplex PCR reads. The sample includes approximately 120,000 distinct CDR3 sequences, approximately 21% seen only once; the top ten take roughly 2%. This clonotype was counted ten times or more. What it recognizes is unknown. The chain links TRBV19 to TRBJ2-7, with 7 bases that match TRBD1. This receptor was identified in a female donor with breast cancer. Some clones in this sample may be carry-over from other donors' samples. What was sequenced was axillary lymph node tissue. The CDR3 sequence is CASSRRPGTVGKKPYEQYF. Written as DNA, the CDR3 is TGTGCCAGTAGCCGAAGACCCGGGACAGTCGGTAAGAAGCCCTACGAGCAGTACTTC.